A selection of T cell receptor beta chains follows, all from one sample in a study of blood T cell repertoires in COVID-19. Some clones are missing from TCRdb's copy, which holds only in-frame ones; the method was immunoSEQ multiplex PCR. The data show about 430,000 clones, nearly 90% seen once. Sequenced sample: PBMCs or T cells enriched from blood (not recorded which). These receptors came from a young woman who had been exposed to COVID-19. Both conserved end residues are part of each CDR3. The D gene is left open where the match is weak. Clone size is shown for a subset of rows, as once, few, many or a class of expanded clone.

V gene	D gene	CDR3 length	clone size	J gene	CDR3 protein	CDR3 DNA
TRBV5-1	TRBD1	14	once	TRBJ2-7	CASSLGQGAYEQYF	TGCGCCAGCAGCTTGGGACAGGGGGCTTACGAGCAGTACTTC
TRBV11-2	TRBD2	16	-	TRBJ2-3	CASSLVRGVITDTQYF	TGTGCCAGCAGCTTAGTACGGGGGGTAATCACAGATACGCAGTATTTT
TRBV28	-	13	-	TRBJ2-1	CASSLAADNEQFF	TGTGCCAGCAGTTTAGCGGCTGACAATGAGCAGTTCTTC
TRBV6-1	TRBD2	13	few	TRBJ2-7	CASSERDYRPSHF	TGTGCCAGCAGTGAACGGGACTATCGTCCATCGCACTTC
TRBV7-2	-	15	-	TRBJ1-1	CASSLAPGRDTEAFF	TGTGCCAGCAGCTTAGCGCCAGGGAGGGACACTGAAGCTTTCTTT
TRBV24-1	TRBD2	16	-	TRBJ2-3	CATSTDRTSGVDTQYF	TGTGCCACCAGTACAGATAGGACTAGCGGGGTAGATACGCAGTATTTT
TRBV7-9	-	14	-	TRBJ1-3	CASSSRASGNTIYF	TGTGCCAGCAGCTCCAGGGCGTCTGGAAACACCATATATTTT
TRBV28	TRBD1	14	-	TRBJ2-2	CASSGQENTGELFF	TGTGCCAGCAGTGGACAGGAGAACACCGGGGAGCTGTTTTTT
TRBV29-1	-	12	once	TRBJ1-1	CSVVRGLSEAFF	TGCAGCGTTGTTAGGGGGTTGTCTGAAGCTTTCTTT
TRBV23-1	-	11	once	TRBJ2-7	CARDRRYEQYF	TGCGCCAGGGACAGAAGGTACGAGCAGTACTTC
TRBV29-1	TRBD2	17	-	TRBJ2-2	CSVEGQREGRNTGELFF	TGCAGCGTTGAAGGCCAGCGGGAGGGCCGAAACACCGGGGAGCTGTTTTTT
TRBV30	TRBD1	14	-	TRBJ2-7	CAWKPTGGPYEQYF	TGTGCCTGGAAACCGACAGGGGGTCCCTACGAGCAGTACTTC
TRBV5-4	TRBD1	15	once	TRBJ2-7	CASSTGQAGSYEQYF	TGTGCCAGCAGCACGGGACAGGCAGGCTCCTACGAGCAGTACTTC
TRBV20-1	-	11	once	TRBJ2-1	CSASGYDEQFF	TGCAGTGCTAGCGGTTACGATGAGCAGTTCTTC
TRBV3-1/TRBV3-2	-	13	-	TRBJ1-3	CASSQAGGNTIYF	TGTGCCAGCAGCCAAGCAGGTGGGAACACCATATATTTT
TRBV10-2	-	15	-	TRBJ2-2	CASKKVTDGTGELFF	TGCGCCAGCAAGAAAGTCACTGATGGCACCGGGGAGCTGTTTTTT
TRBV12-3/TRBV12-4	-	12	-	TRBJ2-7	CASSPSSYEQYF	TGTGCCAGCAGCCCCAGCTCCTACGAGCAGTACTTC
TRBV9	-	14	-	TRBJ1-1	CASSVGGGRTEAFF	TGTGCCAGCAGCGTAGGGGGCGGAAGGACTGAAGCTTTCTTT
TRBV11-2	-	15	-	TRBJ2-1	CASSQQAGSYNEQFF	TGTGCCAGCAGCCAGCAGGCGGGAAGCTACAATGAGCAGTTCTTC
TRBV5-1	TRBD1	14	-	TRBJ2-1	CASSFTGGSNEQFF	TGCGCCAGCAGCTTTACAGGGGGGTCCAATGAGCAGTTCTTC
TRBV5-1	TRBD1	15	-	TRBJ2-2	CASSLGTGGTGELFF	TGCGCCAGCAGCTTGGGGACAGGGGGCACCGGGGAGCTGTTTTTT
TRBV5-1	-	14	-	TRBJ1-3	CASSLGHAGNTIYF	TGCGCCAGCAGCTTAGGACATGCGGGAAACACCATATATTTT
TRBV6-5	TRBD1	14	-	TRBJ1-4	CASSKGQSNEKLFF	TGTGCCAGCAGCAAGGGACAGTCAAATGAAAAACTGTTTTTT
TRBV6-5	TRBD1	14	-	TRBJ1-1	CAPQGGQSNTEAFF	TGTGCCCCGCAGGGGGGACAATCGAACACTGAAGCTTTCTTT
TRBV28	TRBD1	14	-	TRBJ2-5	CASSPPRGLETQYF	TGTGCCAGCAGTCCCCCCAGGGGGCTAGAGACCCAGTACTTC
TRBV7-9	-	12	-	TRBJ2-1	CASSPTSNEQFF	TGTGCCAGCAGCCCCACTAGTAATGAGCAGTTCTTC
TRBV11-2	-	12	once	TRBJ2-7	CASSPISGEQYF	TGTGCCAGCAGCCCCATATCGGGTGAGCAGTACTTC
TRBV28	-	15	-	TRBJ1-4	CASSLPVSTNEKLFF	TGTGCCAGCAGCCTTCCGGTTTCAACTAATGAAAAACTGTTTTTT
TRBV4-1	TRBD1	16	-	TRBJ2-7	CASSQVSGQGVYEQYF	TGCGCCAGCAGCCAGGTATCGGGACAGGGGGTCTACGAGCAGTACTTC
TRBV19	-	15	-	TRBJ2-7	CASSIKMAGPYEQYF	TGTGCCAGTAGTATCAAGATGGCAGGGCCCTACGAGCAGTACTTC
TRBV2	-	19	-	TRBJ1-1	CASSVQSGAGLGGDTEAFF	TGTGCCAGCAGTGTTCAGAGCGGAGCAGGGCTCGGGGGAGACACTGAAGCTTTCTTT
TRBV9	-	13	-	TRBJ1-1	CASSTPGKAEAFF	TGTGCCAGCAGCACCCCCGGGAAGGCTGAAGCTTTCTTT
TRBV2	-	16	-	TRBJ2-7	CASSEGGGEIGYEQYF	TGTGCCAGCAGTGAAGGGGGCGGGGAAATTGGCTACGAGCAGTACTTC
TRBV5-6	TRBD2	15	-	TRBJ2-7	CASSFTSGSSYEQYF	TGTGCCAGCAGCTTTACTAGCGGGAGCTCCTACGAGCAGTACTTC
TRBV27	TRBD2	16	-	TRBJ2-7	CASSKRGGGPGYEQYF	TGTGCCAGCAGTAAACGGGGGGGAGGGCCAGGGTACGAGCAGTACTTC
TRBV7-8	-	15	-	TRBJ2-5	CASSSVAGAEETQYF	TGTGCCAGCAGCTCGGTGGCGGGGGCCGAAGAGACCCAGTACTTC
TRBV28	-	15	few	TRBJ1-3	CASMRGLVSGNTIYF	TGTGCCAGCATGAGAGGGTTGGTCTCTGGAAACACCATATATTTT
TRBV28	-	15	-	TRBJ2-6	CASSGQGTGANVLTF	TGTGCCAGCAGTGGGCAGGGTACCGGGGCCAACGTCCTGACTTTC
TRBV24-1	-	14	-	TRBJ1-5	CATSDPGVGQPQHF	TGTGCCACCAGTGATCCAGGGGTCGGGCAGCCCCAGCATTTT
TRBV28	-	12	-	TRBJ1-1	CASSFLNTEAFF	TGTGCCAGCAGTTTTTTAAACACTGAAGCTTTCTTT
TRBV5-8	-	14	-	TRBJ1-5	CASSLSWTNQPQHF	TGTGCCAGCAGCTTGAGTTGGACTAATCAGCCCCAGCATTTT
TRBV11-2	-	14	once	TRBJ2-2	CASSSDRNTGELFF	TGTGCCAGCAGCTCCGACAGGAACACCGGGGAGCTGTTTTTT
TRBV5-1	TRBD2	15	-	TRBJ2-2	CASSFSGGNTGELFF	TGCGCCAGCAGCTTCAGCGGGGGGAACACCGGGGAGCTGTTTTTT
TRBV30	TRBD1	13	-	TRBJ1-5	CAWSAGGIQPQHF	TGTGCCTGGAGTGCAGGGGGCATCCAGCCCCAGCATTTT
TRBV28	-	16	-	TRBJ1-4	CASSARTASFKEKLFF	TGTGCCAGCAGTGCCCGGACAGCTTCGTTTAAAGAAAAACTGTTTTTT
TRBV6-6	TRBD2	14	-	TRBJ2-7	CASMAGGPGNEQYF	TGTGCCAGCATGGCGGGAGGGCCGGGGAACGAGCAGTACTTC
TRBV7-2	-	11	-	TRBJ2-7	CASSRTTEQYF	TGTGCCAGCAGTCGTACTACCGAGCAGTACTTC
TRBV6-2/TRBV6-3	-	12	-	TRBJ2-3	CASSTQGDTQYF	TGTGCCAGCAGTACACAGGGAGATACGCAGTATTTT
TRBV23-1	TRBD2	18	-	TRBJ2-1	CASSQGSGISSSYNEQFF	TGCGCCAGCAGTCAGGGCAGCGGGATCTCAAGCTCCTACAATGAGCAGTTCTTC